This is a list of T cell receptor beta chains from one sample in a study of T-cell reconstitution after alpha-beta-depleted transplantation in children. TCRdb itself ran the PCR reads through MiXCR, one entry per CDR3 protein. The table lists around 440,000 distinct CDR3 sequences, around 15% of them singletons. Here the sequenced sample was PBMCs, mostly from graft donor cells, taken 360 days after TCRalphabeta/CD19-depleted stem cell transplant. These TCRs come from a boy under three years old who had a stem cell transplant for Wiskott-Aldrich syndrome, so the T cells may come from the graft donor. Each CDR3 is given with its conserved first and last residue. Each record gives: CDR3 length, clone size, J gene, V gene, D gene, CDR3 DNA, CDR3 protein. A D gene is named only where the DNA matches it firmly. Where a row states a size, it is once, few, many or the class of an expanded clone; other rows omit it.

21,-,TRBJ2-2,TRBV11-2,TRBD2,TGTGCCAGCAGCCGATACGACCGACTAGCGGGAGGGCCAAGTGACACCGGGGAGCTGTTTTTT,CASSRYDRLAGGPSDTGELFF
12,few,TRBJ2-7,TRBV4-3,-,TGCGCCAGCAGACAGAAAGACTACGAGCAGTACTTC,CASRQKDYEQYF
15,-,TRBJ2-5,TRBV18,-,TGTGCCAGCTCACCACCCCGACTGAAACAAGAGACCCAGTACTTC,CASSPPRLKQETQYF
17,few,TRBJ2-1,TRBV4-3,-,TGCGCCAGCAGCCAAGATCGAGGGGGACTTCACTACAATGAGCAGTTCTTC,CASSQDRGGLHYNEQFF
14,few,TRBJ2-5,TRBV11-2,-,TGTGCCAGCAGCCAGAGGCCAGCCCAAGAGACCCAGTACTTC,CASSQRPAQETQYF
16,few,TRBJ2-2,TRBV4-1,TRBD1,TGCGCCAGCAGCCAAGATAGGGACAGACTCACCGGGGAGCTGTTTTTT,CASSQDRDRLTGELFF
14,-,TRBJ2-1,TRBV2,TRBD2,TGTGCCAGCGACGGGACTAGCACGACAAGTGAGCAGTTCTTC,CASDGTSTTSEQFF
18,-,TRBJ2-3,TRBV18,TRBD2,TGTGCCAGCTCACCAATAAGCGGGGGCCTTACTAGCACAGATACGCAGTATTTT,CASSPISGGLTSTDTQYF
11,many,TRBJ2-3,TRBV2,-,TGTGCCAGCAGTGAACTGGATACGCAGTATTTT,CASSELDTQYF
13,-,TRBJ1-5,TRBV20-1,-,TGCAGTGCTAGACTACAGTCGAATCAGCCCCAGCATTTT,CSARLQSNQPQHF
14,-,TRBJ2-1,TRBV5-1,TRBD2,TGCGCCAGCGTGGAAATTGGGGGGGACAATGAGCAGTTCTTC,CASVEIGGDNEQFF
12,-,TRBJ1-6,TRBV11-2,-,TGTGCCAGCAGCTCGAGTGCCGGGGCCCTCCACTTT,CASSSSAGALHF
16,few,TRBJ2-2,TRBV7-8,TRBD1,TGTGCCAGCAGGACGACAGGGAGAAGGAACACCGGGGAGCTGTTTTTT,CASRTTGRRNTGELFF
17,-,TRBJ1-1,TRBV7-9,-,TGTGCCAGCAGCTTAGTGTTGGGGACGGCCCTGGGCACTGAAGCTTTCTTT,CASSLVLGTALGTEAFF
18,-,TRBJ2-1,TRBV11-1,-,TGTGCCAGCAGCTTAGACCACTGGGGGGAGAGCTCCTACAATGAGCAGTTCTTC,CASSLDHWGESSYNEQFF
16,-,TRBJ2-2,TRBV7-9,-,TGTGCCAGCAGCGCCCAGGGAAGGATTAACACCGGGGAGCTGTTTTTT,CASSAQGRINTGELFF
15,-,TRBJ2-3,TRBV24-1,TRBD1,TGTGCCACCAGTGATTTGGGACAGGGGACAAATACGCAGTATTTT,CATSDLGQGTNTQYF
16,-,TRBJ2-2,TRBV9,TRBD2,TGTGCCAGCAGCGTCGGAGCGGGAGTTGAGACCGGGGAGCTGTTTTTT,CASSVGAGVETGELFF
14,few,TRBJ2-7,TRBV12-3/TRBV12-4,-,TGTGCCAGCAGTTTACGAGGTTTGGCCTACGAGCAGTACTTC,CASSLRGLAYEQYF
15,few,TRBJ2-3,TRBV12-3/TRBV12-4,-,TGTGCCAGCAGTTCGGACGGGAGTAGCACAGATACGCAGTATTTT,CASSSDGSSTDTQYF
16,few,TRBJ2-7,TRBV5-6,TRBD2,TGTGCCAGCAGCTTTCTAGGCATCCGGGGGGACTACGAGCAGTACTTC,CASSFLGIRGDYEQYF
13,few,TRBJ1-3,TRBV10-2,-,TGCGCCAGCCGCCCCCGATCTGGAAACACCATATATTTT,CASRPRSGNTIYF
13,few,TRBJ2-1,TRBV20-1,-,TGCAGTGCTAGGATGGGACTTTACAATGAGCAGTTCTTC,CSARMGLYNEQFF
12,few,TRBJ1-2,TRBV5-1,-,TGCGCCAGCAGCTCCCGAAGGTATGGCTACACCTTC,CASSSRRYGYTF
15,few,TRBJ2-7,TRBV4-3,TRBD1,TGCGCCAGCAGCCCCCGACAGGGTTTTACCTACGAGCAGTACTTC,CASSPRQGFTYEQYF
20,-,TRBJ2-4,TRBV21-1,-,TGTGCCAGCAGCAAAGCGCGTGAGACAGGGGGTTCCTTAGCCAAAAACATTCAGTACTTC,CASSKARETGGSLAKNIQYF
17,-,TRBJ2-1,TRBV7-8,TRBD2,TGTGCCAGCAGCTTAGCGCGCGGGAGGGCCAGGGACAATGAGCAGTTCTTC,CASSLARGRARDNEQFF
11,-,TRBJ2-7,TRBV6-5,-,TGTGCCAGCAGTTACTCAAGCGAGCAGTACTTC,CASSYSSEQYF
13,few,TRBJ2-7,TRBV2,-,TGTGCCAGCAGCCAAGAGTGGGTTCCGGAGCAGTACTTC,CASSQEWVPEQYF
13,-,TRBJ2-7,TRBV5-1,-,TGCGCCAGCAGCTTGGCGACAGTCTACGAGCAGTACTTC,CASSLATVYEQYF
15,few,TRBJ2-1,TRBV19,-,TGTGCCAGTAGTAAGTCGGGCGCCGGGGTCTATGAGCAGTTCTTC,CASSKSGAGVYEQFF
13,-,TRBJ2-1,TRBV11-2,-,TGTGCCAGCAGCTCCCCTAGGCGCAATGAGCAGTTCTTC,CASSSPRRNEQFF
12,-,TRBJ2-3,TRBV6-2/TRBV6-3,TRBD2,TGTGCCAGTGGGACTAGAGGCTCTAAGCAGTATTTT,CASGTRGSKQYF
15,-,TRBJ2-3,TRBV7-9,-,TGTGCCAGCATCTCTCCTGGACGTTACACAGATACGCAGTATTTT,CASISPGRYTDTQYF
14,-,TRBJ2-1,TRBV9,-,TGTGCCAGCAGCGTAGCTACAGGGTTCGATGAGCAGTTCTTC,CASSVATGFDEQFF
14,-,TRBJ2-7,TRBV13,-,TGTGCCAGCAGCTTAGGGAGGGCCCTTGACGAGCAGTACTTC,CASSLGRALDEQYF
16,-,TRBJ2-5,TRBV12-3/TRBV12-4,-,TGTGCCAGCAGCATGGGGCGGAGCTTACTGTGGGAGACCCAGTACTTC,CASSMGRSLLWETQYF
13,many,TRBJ2-2,TRBV12-3/TRBV12-4,-,TGTGCCAGCAGTCTACGACATGTCGGGGAGCTGTTTTTT,CASSLRHVGELFF
15,-,TRBJ2-3,TRBV4-3,-,TGCGCCAGCAGCTCATATCGGTGGGGCACAGATACGCAGTATTTT,CASSSYRWGTDTQYF
16,few,TRBJ2-5,TRBV2,-,TGTGCCAGCAGTGGTATAGGACCTCCACCCCAAGAGACCCAGTACTTC,CASSGIGPPPQETQYF
17,-,TRBJ2-1,TRBV3-1,-,TGTGCCAGCAGCCCCGTCGGGGGGCGGGGGTTCTACAATGAGCAGTTCTTC,CASSPVGGRGFYNEQFF
13,-,TRBJ2-2,TRBV25-1,-,TGTGCCAGCAGTTCACAGAGGGCCGGGGAGCTGTTTTTT,CASSSQRAGELFF
12,few,TRBJ1-2,TRBV12-3/TRBV12-4,-,TGTGCCAGCAGTTGGGACTCTGGCGGCTACACCTTC,CASSWDSGGYTF
14,few,TRBJ1-6,TRBV6-5,-,TGTGCCAGCTGTTCGACCCGCGGTAATTCACCCCTCCACTTT,CASCSTRGNSPLHF
15,few,TRBJ2-5,TRBV25-1,TRBD2,TGTGCCAGCAGTGTGGGGCGGGGGGGCAAAGAGACCCAGTACTTC,CASSVGRGGKETQYF
15,few,TRBJ2-1,TRBV28,-,TGTGCCAGCACTAGAAGGGGGAGGTTTCACAATGAGCAGTTCTTC,CASTRRGRFHNEQFF
16,few,TRBJ2-7,TRBV11-2,-,TGTGCCAGCAGCCCGTCAGCGACCCGAAGCTCCTACGAGCAGTACTTC,CASSPSATRSSYEQYF
15,-,TRBJ2-2,TRBV12-3/TRBV12-4,-,TGTGCCAGCAGTCCCGGGGCATCCGTCACCGGGGAGCTGTTTTTT,CASSPGASVTGELFF
14,few,TRBJ1-2,TRBV5-1,-,TGCGCCAGCAGCTTGTGGGAGGGAGCACAAGGGTACACCTTC,CASSLWEGAQGYTF
13,-,TRBJ2-7,TRBV29-1,TRBD1,TGCAGCGTGAGGACAGGGAAGAACTACGAGCAGTACTTC,CSVRTGKNYEQYF
14,-,TRBJ2-1,TRBV7-2,-,TGTGCCAGCAGCTTAGAGTACTCCTACAATGAGCAGTTCTTC,CASSLEYSYNEQFF
14,few,TRBJ2-1,TRBV24-1,TRBD2,TGTGCCACCAGTCATGGGAGGGATTTCAATGAGCAGTTCTTC,CATSHGRDFNEQFF
17,-,TRBJ2-3,TRBV6-1,TRBD2,TGTGCCAGCAGTCAAAGGAGACTAGCGGGAGTCACAGATACGCAGTATTTT,CASSQRRLAGVTDTQYF
18,many,TRBJ2-2,TRBV5-1,TRBD2,TGCGCCAGCAGCTTGGTAGCGGGAACATACGCGAACACCGGGGAGCTGTTTTTT,CASSLVAGTYANTGELFF
14,-,TRBJ1-1,TRBV4-2,-,TGTGCCAGCAGCCAAGAACCTTTGAACACTGAAGCTTTCTTT,CASSQEPLNTEAFF
17,-,TRBJ2-1,TRBV5-1,TRBD2,TGCGCCAGCAGCTTGGACTTACGACTAGCGGGAGGGAATGAGCAGTTCTTC,CASSLDLRLAGGNEQFF
14,-,TRBJ2-2,TRBV29-1,-,TGCAGCGTTGAAGGTGATCAGTACACCGGGGAGCTGTTTTTT,CSVEGDQYTGELFF
19,few,TRBJ2-7,TRBV3-1,TRBD2,TGTGCCAGCAGCCAAGAGCCAGGACGGATTCGACTAGCCCCGAACGAGCAGTACTTC,CASSQEPGRIRLAPNEQYF
14,-,TRBJ2-5,TRBV7-2,-,TGTGCCAGCAGCTTAGACCTCACCAGAGAGACCCAGTACTTC,CASSLDLTRETQYF